This T cell receptor beta chain was observed in a study of CD8 T cells in Susac syndrome. Trimming stripped 2 bases from V and 2 bases from J, with 12 bases between. Looked up from germline, CDR1 is MNHEY and CDR2 is SMNVEV (reference sequence). The CDR3 has 15 residues. Random hexamers served to reverse transcribe roughly 0.45 to 1 ug RNA. TCRdb independently ran MiXCR on the immunoSEQ multiplex PCR reads; one entry per CDR3 protein. The table has some 96,000 distinct CDR3 sequences, 95% seen once. The origin of this receptor is a human donor with Susac syndrome. The sample was CD8+ T cells from PBMCs. The chain carries TRBV27 and TRBJ2-5, with D perhaps TRBD2 (6 bases). For the CDR3, the DNA is TGTGCCAGCAGTTTAAAGAGGACTACTCAAGAGACCCAGTACTTC. The encoded protein is CASSLKRTTQETQYF.